This record looks at one T cell receptor beta chain sequence and its context. Both 60 Vbeta primers and 13 Jbeta primers went into the PCR. The method was immunoSEQ multiplex PCR; TCRdb's version includes in-frame clones alone and lacks a portion of them. Among 150,000 to 200,000 clones listed, roughly 76% were seen once. This sample is drawn from a study of cytomegalovirus exposure and HLA in healthy donors. The specimen sequenced was PBMCs. The origin of this receptor is a woman aged 18-29 years in good health and CMV-seropositive.

The CDR3 DNA follows: TGTGCCAGCAGTGGGGGCGTCCAAGAGACCCAGTACTTC. Protein sequence: CASSGGVQETQYF. The J gene is TRBJ2-5, the V gene TRBV27, with D maybe TRBD1 (6 bases). This CDR3 comprises 13 residues. V lost 5 bases to trimming and J lost 1 base, with 8 bases between them. Per the germline V gene, CDR1 is MNHEY and CDR2 is SMNVEV (reference sequence).